This TCR beta chain comes out of a study of cytomegalovirus exposure and HLA in healthy donors. CDR3 length equals 14 residues. After removal of 5 bases from V and 3 bases from J, the junction contained 7 bases not matched to a gene. Germline V CDR1 and CDR2: MNHNY, SVGAGI (reference sequence). This PCR relied on a set of 60 Vbeta primers and 13 Jbeta primers. TCRdb's table, derived via immunoSEQ multiplex PCR, lists solely in-frame clones and lacks some. The table records about 60,000 clones, about 90% of them present only once. Notes on the study in general: Indistinguishability led to the exclusion of some V segments, TRBV6-2 and TRBV6-3 included. Specificity for CMV antigens was confirmed in vitro for three of the CMV-associated chains. Compared with the roughly 730-donor mean, an Asian-associated ancestry cluster reportedly had fewer N-insertions, according to a later analysis. Overall, roughly 170 TCR beta chains were annotated as cytomegalovirus-associated.

With regard to this clone: Its antigen is unidentified.

Specimen: PBMCs. This chain connects TRBV6-6 to TRBJ2-7; 7 bases map to TRBD2. This TCR was sampled from a man aged 18 to 29 in good health and CMV-seronegative. CDR3 protein: CASSTSSGFYEQYF. For the CDR3, the DNA is TGTGCCAGCAGTACCTCTAGCGGATTCTACGAGCAGTACTTC.